This T cell receptor beta chain originates from a study of T cells in localized non-small cell lung cancer. Notes on the study in general: Adjacent lung exhibited a median of around 60 among the 100 most abundant tumor clones. In uninvolved adjacent lung, T cell clonality reached its highest value, exceeding tumor. Elevated blood T cell density was associated with longer overall survival.

As for this clone: Its cognate antigen is unknown.

Sequenced by immunoSEQ multiplex PCR; TCRdb stores in-frame clones only, minus some. The table includes tens of thousands of clones, 65% to 85% detected once. The CDR3 length is 16 residues. Per the germline V gene, CDR1 is LNHDA and CDR2 is SQIVND (reference sequence). Trimming took off 11 bases at V and 0 bases at J, with 20 bases between the two ends. The input for sequencing was peripheral blood, taken before any cancer treatment. The rearrangement links TRBV19 to TRBJ2-1; D perhaps matches TRBD2 (6 bases). The source is a female donor over 55 with stage I lung adenocarcinoma. The CDR3 here is CASTVYGGLSYNEQFF. DNA for the CDR3: TGTGCCTCTACGGTATATGGAGGGCTCTCCTACAATGAGCAGTTCTTC.